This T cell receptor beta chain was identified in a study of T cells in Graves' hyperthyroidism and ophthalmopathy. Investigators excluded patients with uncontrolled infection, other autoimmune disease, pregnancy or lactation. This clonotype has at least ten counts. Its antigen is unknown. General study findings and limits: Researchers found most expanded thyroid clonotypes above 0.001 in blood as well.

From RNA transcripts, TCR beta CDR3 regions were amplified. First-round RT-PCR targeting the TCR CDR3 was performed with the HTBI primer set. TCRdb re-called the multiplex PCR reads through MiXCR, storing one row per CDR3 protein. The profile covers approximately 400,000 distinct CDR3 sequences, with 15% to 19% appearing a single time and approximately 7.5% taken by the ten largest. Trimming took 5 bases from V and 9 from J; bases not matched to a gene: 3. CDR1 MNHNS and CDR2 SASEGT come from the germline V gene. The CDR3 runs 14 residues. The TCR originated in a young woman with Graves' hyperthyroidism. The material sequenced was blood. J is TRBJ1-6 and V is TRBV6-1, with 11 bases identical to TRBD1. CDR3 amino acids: CASSWGQGGSPLHF. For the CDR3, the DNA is TGTGCCAGCAGTTGGGGACAGGGGGGTTCACCCCTCCACTTT.